This T cell receptor beta chain originates from a study of Graves' ophthalmopathy and Graves' hyperthyroidism. Looking at the study overall: Prior to any treatment, peripheral blood was collected at the time of initial diagnosis.

The CDR3 extends over 14 amino acids. Germline CDR1 LNHDA, CDR2 SQIVND (reference sequence). Trimming pared 4 bases from V and 8 bases from J, leaving 17 bases between. The study, taken as a whole, reports: Sensitivity of about 70% and specificity of approximately 72% were achieved by the model that predicted ophthalmopathy progression. Sensitivity of 85% to 90% and specificity of about 81% were achieved when a 13-signature model separated ophthalmopathy from stable hyperthyroidism.

Transcripts of RNA were the source for amplifying TCR beta CDR3 regions. RT-PCR was first run with HTBI primers, then multiplex PCR in a second round. TCRdb re-called the multiplex PCR reads through MiXCR, storing one row per CDR3 protein. The sample has about 660,000 distinct CDR3 sequences, just over 40% seen once. Patients were left out if they had other autoimmune diseases, uncontrolled infections, pregnancy or lactation. This clonotype showed up many times. Its antigen is unidentified. The chain recombines TRBV19 with TRBJ1-2, with D perhaps TRBD1 (6 bases). This clonotype was sampled from an adult man with Graves' ophthalmopathy. Sequenced input: peripheral blood. Here the CDR3 reads CASSTDSFTWGYTF. CDR3 in DNA: TGTGCCAGTAGTACGGACAGCTTCACGTGGGGCTACACCTTC.